The clone carrying this T cell receptor beta chain was counted at least ten times. TCR beta libraries were built with iRepertoire HTBI primers and Arm-PCR of CDR3 regions. Using its own MiXCR run on the multiplex PCR reads, TCRdb lists one record per CDR3 protein. The data show approximately 440,000 distinct CDR3 sequences, around 16% seen once. The sample belongs to a study of regulatory T cells in long-lasting Graves disease. Per germline, CDR1 KGHSH and CDR2 LQKENI. The V and J ends lost 0 bases and 6 bases respectively, with 15 bases between them. This CDR3 is built from 16 residues. The time point: newly diagnosed GD, antithyroid drugs for less than 3 months. RNA extracted from PBMCs served as the sequencing template. Another study also made use of these data, one on T cells in Graves' hyperthyroidism and ophthalmopathy.

V and J are TRBV18 and TRBJ2-1; D is perhaps TRBD1 or TRBD2 (5 bases each). This receptor was taken from a middle-aged man with Graves disease. The sample was peripheral blood mononuclear cells (PBMCs), taken at new diagnosis, from a patient treated with antithyroid drugs. CDR3 sequence (DNA): TGTGCCAGCTCACCACCCGGGGCAAGAAGGTCCAATGAGCAGTTCTTC. Protein sequence: CASSPPGARRSNEQFF.